A single T cell receptor beta chain is shown here with its context. This sample is drawn from a study of shared clonotypes between healthy human individuals. Trimming left V 7 bases short and J 8 bases short, with 15 bases between. CDR1 and CDR2 (germline): SGHRS, YFSETQ. CDR3 length equals 12 residues. Method: immunoSEQ multiplex PCR; TCRdb's copy keeps in-frame clones and lacks some. Among approximately 500,000 clones listed, around 73% were seen once. The specimen sequenced was PBMCs. This sequence joins TRBV5-1 and TRBJ1-1; D may be TRBD1 (5 bases). This clonotype originated in a woman in her 40s in good health. Some clones in this sample may be carry-over from other donors' samples. The DNA for the CDR3 is TGCGCCAGCTCGTCCAGCGAGGGGGAAGCTTTCTTT. It codes for CASSSSEGEAFF.